This T cell receptor (beta chain) was identified in a study of blood T cell repertoires in COVID-19. Study-wide background: The study drew acute and convalescent COVID-19 samples from the United States, Italy and Spain. Nucleic acid was either cDNA or gDNA, and it came from T cells, B-cell-depleted T cells, or PBMCs.

The germline V gene encodes CDR1 SGHNT and CDR2 YENEEA. Trimming took off 3 bases at V and 0 bases at J, with 13 bases between the two ends. The CDR3 runs 16 residues. How the authors handled the data: Estimation of nucleated cell counts was performed using reference gene primer amplification. Method: immunoSEQ multiplex PCR; TCRdb's copy keeps in-frame clones and lacks some. The V and J calls and the clone size are those of that table, but D and trimming were determined from the DNA. The sample yields 200,000 to 250,000 clones, approximately 80% seen once. Sequences were obtained from peripheral blood. This chain connects TRBV11-3 to TRBJ2-3; a weak D match, TRBD1 (5 bases). The sequence was collected from a man aged 50 to 60 with active or convalescent COVID-19. CDR3 protein: CASSLGLSSSTDTQYF. For the CDR3, the DNA is TGTGCCAGCAGCTTGGGGCTTTCCAGTAGCACAGATACGCAGTATTTT.